One sample yielded the 6 T cell receptor beta chains listed below, sequenced in a study of control samples from healthy donors and cancer patients. TCRdb keeps only in-frame clones here, not all; method: immunoSEQ multiplex PCR. The sample has 100,000 to 150,000 clones, approximately 90% seen once. Sequenced input: blood. The receptor source for this set is a man aged 18 to 35 in good health.

The J gene is TRBJ1-6, the V gene TRBV5-1; TRBD1 is a possible D gene (5 bases). CDR1 is SGHRS, CDR2 YFSETQ, per germline. V was clipped by 4 bases and J by 7 bases, with 15 bases between them. The CDR3 runs 15 residues. CDR3 in DNA: TGCGCCAGCAGCGCCCAGGGTGTCCGAAATTCACCCCTCCACTTT. It translates to CASSAQGVRNSPLHF.

This clone came up once. This sequence joins TRBV7-9 and TRBJ2-5, with 10 bases lining up with TRBD1. The V gene end was trimmed by 7 bases and the J gene end by 5 bases; junction bases not matched to a gene: 1. The germline gives CDR1 SEHNR, CDR2 FQNEAQ (reference sequence). The CDR3 totals 12 residues. Here the CDR3 DNA reads TGTGCCAGCAAGGGACAGGGGGAGACCCAGTACTTC. As protein: CASKGQGETQYF.

This rearrangement joins TRBV25-1 to TRBJ1-2, with 7 bases aligning to TRBD1. The CDR3 spans 12 residues. J was trimmed by 4 bases and V by 8 bases; bases with no gene match: 4. In germline, CDR1 is MGHDK, CDR2 SYGVNS. The CDR3: CASEDRFYGYTF. The CDR3, as DNA: TGTGCCAGCGAGGACAGGTTCTATGGCTACACCTTC.

The chain employs TRBV30 and TRBJ1-2; TRBD1 aligns across 7 bases. Germline V gene lookup returns CDR1 GTSNPN and CDR2 SVGIG (reference sequence). This CDR3 has 13 residues. Trimming at V came to 1 base and at J to 5 bases, leaving 4 bases not matched to a gene. CDR3 region: CAWSGGRGYGYTF. CDR3 nucleotides: TGTGCCTGGAGTGGGGGCAGGGGGTATGGCTACACCTTC.

The chain couples TRBV6-5 to TRBJ1-6, with D tentatively TRBD1 (6 bases). With 6 bases removed from V and 6 bases from J, the gap between germline ends came to 15 bases. This CDR3 spans 15 amino acids. Germline CDR1 MNHEY, CDR2 SVGAGI. Here the CDR3 reads CASRPPGHSNSPLHF. The DNA for the CDR3 is TGTGCCAGCAGACCCCCGGGACACAGTAATTCACCCCTCCACTTT.

This sequence joins TRBV7-9 and TRBJ1-2, with TRBD1 as a possible D gene (6 bases). V dropped 3 bases and J dropped 4 bases, with 12 bases sitting between them. The V gene's germline CDR1 is SEHNR and CDR2 FQNEAQ (reference sequence). The CDR3 contains 14 residues. CDR3 coding DNA: TGTGCCAGCAGCTTCTCCCAGGGGCCCTATGGCTACACCTTC. Translation gives CASSFSQGPYGYTF.